The 32 T cell receptor beta chains below come from one sample, sequenced in a study of blood T cell repertoires in COVID-19. Using immunoSEQ multiplex PCR, the repertoire was profiled, and TCRdb retains in-frame clones only, with some absent. The sample holds roughly 250,000 clones, about 87% seen once. Specimen: peripheral blood. Receptors were obtained from a woman aged 40 to 50 with acute or convalescent COVID-19.

In DNA, the CDR3 is TGCGCCAGCAGCTTCGGGACAGGGCTACCCAAAAACATTCAGTACTTC. Translating gives CASSFGTGLPKNIQYF. The chain joins TRBV5-1 to TRBJ2-4, with 9 positions matching TRBD1. Germline V gene lookup returns CDR1 SGHRS and CDR2 YFSETQ. This CDR3 is built from 16 residues. V lost 2 bases, J lost 2 bases, and 5 bases stayed unmatched.

The chain links TRBV15 to TRBJ1-4; 10 positions agree with TRBD1. V lost 5 bases and J lost 7; bases outside the gene matches: 7. This CDR3 is 15 amino acids long. The germline gives CDR1 LNHNV, CDR2 YYDKDF (reference sequence). CDR3 region: CATSVRQGAVEKLFF. DNA of the CDR3: TGTGCCACCAGCGTACGACAGGGGGCGGTTGAAAAACTGTTTTTT.

The CDR3 is CASSFSTGGNTEAFF. The CDR3 DNA sequence: TGCGCCAGCAGCTTTAGTACAGGGGGCAACACTGAAGCTTTCTTT. V is TRBV5-1 and J is TRBJ1-1, with 9 bases aligning to TRBD1. The J segment lost 2 bases and the V segment lost 2 bases, leaving 4 bases of the junction unmatched. Germline V gene sequence: CDR1 SGHRS, CDR2 YFSETQ. CDR3 length: 15 amino acids.

The rearrangement uses TRBV2 and TRBJ1-1, with 8 nucleotides matching TRBD1. J gave up 1 base and V 8 bases, and 12 bases lay outside the gene matches. CDR1 SNHLY and CDR2 FYNNEI come from the germline V gene. The CDR3 sequence is 16 residues long. CDR3 sequence (DNA): TGTGCCAGCGGGCCCGGACAGGGTAGGGCGAACACTGAAGCTTTCTTT. As protein: CASGPGQGRANTEAFF.

The V call is TRBV5-6, the J call TRBJ1-5; possibly TRBD1 for D (6 bases). The V and J ends lost 4 bases and 6 bases respectively, with 20 bases between them. The germline gives CDR1 SGHDT, CDR2 YYEEEE. CDR3 length equals 16 residues. DNA of the CDR3: TGTGCCAGCAGCCTAACTGGGGGCGCAGATAGTCAGCCCCAGCATTTT. Protein product: CASSLTGGADSQPQHF.

This clone is a singleton in its sample. The CDR3: CASSEELGQGGNQPQHF. The CDR3 DNA follows: TGTGCCAGCAGTGAAGAGTTGGGGCAGGGTGGGAATCAGCCCCAGCATTTT. The chain employs TRBV6-1 and TRBJ1-5; the D gene is possibly TRBD1 (5 bases). The CDR3 is 17 residues long. Germline V CDR1 and CDR2: MNHNS, SASEGT. The V and J ends lost 1 base and 4 bases respectively, with 17 bases between them.

V is TRBV5-5 and J is TRBJ1-4, with D possibly matching TRBD1 (5 bases). V lost 6 bases, J lost 6 bases, and 21 bases lay in between. The germline V gene has CDR1 SGHKS and CDR2 YYEKEE (reference sequence). The CDR3 has 16 residues. The CDR3 DNA is TGTGCCAGCACAGAAACAGGAGACAGTATATATGAAAAACTGTTTTTT. Translated, it gives CASTETGDSIYEKLFF.

J is TRBJ1-6 and V is TRBV30, with a tentative D call TRBD1 (5 bases). The CDR3 contains 16 residues. V gave up 0 bases and J gave up 6 bases, with 15 bases separating them. Per germline, CDR1 GTSNPN and CDR2 SVGIG (reference sequence). The DNA of the CDR3 is TGTGCCTGGAGTGTCGGGACTTTTTCTATTAATTCACCCCTCCACTTT. Encoded protein: CAWSVGTFSINSPLHF.

V usage is TRBV19 and J usage is TRBJ2-5; a weak D match, TRBD2 (7 bases). This CDR3 has 12 residues. CDR1 and CDR2 from the germline V gene are LNHDA and SQIVND (reference sequence). Trimming shortened V by 9 bases and J by 5 bases, and 13 bases separated the two germline ends. CDR3 coding DNA: TGTGCCAGCGGGGGGCGAGGGGAGACCCAGTACTTC. It is translated as CASGGRGETQYF.

The rearrangement joins TRBV5-1 to TRBJ2-5; 10 nucleotides line up with TRBD1. This CDR3 is 16 amino acids long. Germline CDR1 is SGHRS and CDR2 is YFSETQ. Losses at the gene ends were 0 bases for V and 3 bases for J; bases not matched to a gene: 5. The CDR3 region has the DNA TGCGCCAGCAGCTTGGCCCGGACAGGGGGAAAAGAGACCCAGTACTTC. The encoded protein is CASSLARTGGKETQYF. The full variable domain, its missing parts supplied by reference TRBV5-1 and TRBJ2-5, is KAGVTQTPRYLIKTRGQQVTLSCSPISGHRSVSWYQQTPGQGLQFLFEYFSETQRNKGNFPGRFSGRQFSNSRSEMNVSTLELGDSALYLCASSLARTGGKETQYFGPGTRLLVL.

The V call is TRBV3-1 (or the pseudogene TRBV3-2), the J call TRBJ1-5; no clear D. The CDR3 runs 14 residues. From germline, CDR1 is LGHDT and CDR2 YNNKEL (reference sequence). Trimming shortened V by 0 bases and J by 2 bases, and 5 bases separated the two germline ends. The CDR3 region is CASSQDSGNQPQHF. In nucleotides, the CDR3 is TGTGCCAGCAGCCAAGATTCAGGCAATCAGCCCCAGCATTTT.

This clone was seen only a few times. This sequence joins TRBV7-9 and TRBJ1-5, with TRBD1 matching 11 bases. The germline gives CDR1 SEHNR, CDR2 FQNEAQ (reference sequence). The CDR3 is 16 residues long. Losses at the gene ends were 1 base for V and 2 bases for J; bases not matched to a gene: 1. CDR3 in DNA: TGTGCCAGCAGCTTAGGGACAGGGGGCGGCAATCAGCCCCAGCATTTT. Translating it yields CASSLGTGGGNQPQHF.

This clone was found once. The gene calls are TRBV7-7 and TRBJ1-5, with 8 bases that match TRBD1. This CDR3 is built from 15 residues. Germline V CDR1 and CDR2: SSHAT, FNYEAQ (reference sequence). V was clipped by 3 bases and J by 7 bases; unmatched bases: 8. The CDR3 region is CASSFLDRVGQPQHF. The CDR3 nucleotides read TGTGCCAGCAGCTTTCTGGACAGGGTGGGGCAGCCCCAGCATTTT. The full variable domain, completed using reference TRBV7-7 and TRBJ1-5, is GAGVSQSPRYKVTKRGQDVTLRCDPISSHATLYWYQQALGQGPEFLTYFNYEAQPDKSGLPSDRFSAERPEGSISTLTIQRTEQRDSAMYRCASSFLDRVGQPQHFGDGTRLSIL.

This clone was seen only a few times. This chain connects TRBV9 to TRBJ1-2; D is perhaps TRBD1 (6 bases). This CDR3 is built from 13 residues. Trimming cost V 3 bases and J 8 bases, with 14 bases left between them. CDR1 and CDR2 from the germline V gene are SGDLS and YYNGEE. CDR3 region: CASSATGSWGYTF. The DNA of the CDR3 is TGTGCCAGCAGCGCAACAGGGAGTTGGGGCTACACCTTC.

In its sample, this clone was seen once. This chain connects TRBV4-1 to TRBJ1-1; possibly TRBD1 for D (6 bases). Germline CDR1 is MGHRA and CDR2 is YSYEKL. This CDR3 spans 15 amino acids. The germline V and J ends were trimmed by 3 bases and 0 bases, with 11 bases remaining between them. DNA for the CDR3: TGCGCCAGCAGCCATCCGGGACACATGAACACTGAAGCTTTCTTT. Translating gives CASSHPGHMNTEAFF.

This sequence joins TRBV19 and TRBJ1-6; 7 positions agree with TRBD1. The J segment lost 6 bases and the V segment lost 3 bases, leaving 5 bases of the junction unmatched. Germline V gene data show CDR1 as LNHDA and CDR2 as SQIVND (reference sequence). The CDR3 is 15 amino acids. This CDR3 reads CASSIYRGFNSPLHF. DNA of the CDR3: TGTGCCAGTAGTATTTACAGGGGCTTTAATTCACCCCTCCACTTT.

This sequence joins TRBV9 and TRBJ1-6, with D possibly being TRBD1 (5 bases). Looked up from germline, CDR1 is SGDLS and CDR2 is YYNGEE. This CDR3 has 13 amino acids. V was clipped by 1 base and J by 12 bases, with 11 bases between them. Here the CDR3 DNA reads TGTGCCAGCAGCGTATCAGGGTCGGAACCCCTCCACTTT. It is translated as CASSVSGSEPLHF. Drawing the rest from reference TRBV9 and TRBJ1-6, the complete variable domain is DSGVTQTPKHLITATGQRVTLRCSPRSGDLSVYWYQQSLDQGLQFLIQYYNGEERAKGNILERFSAQQFPDLHSELNLSSLELGDSALYFCASSVSGSEPLHFGNGTRLTVT.

This sequence joins TRBV9 and TRBJ1-2; 7 bases map to TRBD1. Unmatched junction bases numbered 19, after V lost 0 bases and J lost 2 bases. CDR1 and CDR2 (germline): SGDLS, YYNGEE. The CDR3 length is 20 residues. This CDR3 is CASSVVARSDSDRENYGYTF. Here the CDR3 DNA reads TGTGCCAGCAGCGTAGTAGCCAGGTCGGATAGTGACAGGGAAAACTATGGCTACACCTTC.

The J gene is TRBJ2-1, the V gene TRBV14, with unresolved D. Germline V gene data show CDR1 as SGHDN and CDR2 as FVKESK. Trimming stripped 4 bases from V and 0 bases from J, with 10 bases between. The CDR3 is 15 residues long. CDR3 sequence: CASSRFRSSYNEQFF. The CDR3 DNA reads as TGTGCCAGCAGCCGTTTTAGGAGCTCCTACAATGAGCAGTTCTTC.

The chain joins TRBV5-1 to TRBJ1-2; D perhaps matches TRBD1 (6 bases). The CDR3 spans 16 residues. Trimming cost V 5 bases and J 8 bases, with 25 bases left between them. CDR1 is SGHRS and CDR2 is YFSETQ in the germline V gene. CDR3: CASRTAGDTGINGYTF. The CDR3, as DNA: TGCGCCAGCAGGACCGCGGGGGATACAGGGATCAACGGCTACACCTTC.

There are a few counts of this clone. The chain uses TRBV7-7 and TRBJ2-5, with TRBD2 matching over 14 bases. The CDR3 extends over 15 amino acids. With V trimmed by 4 bases and J by 9 bases, 7 bases remained unmatched. Germline CDR1 SSHAT, CDR2 FNYEAQ (reference sequence). CDR3 region: CASSSGLAGGAAQYF. CDR3 coding DNA: TGTGCCAGCAGCTCAGGACTAGCGGGGGGTGCGGCCCAGTACTTC.

V and J are TRBV2 and TRBJ1-2, with a tentative D call TRBD1 (6 bases). CDR1 and CDR2 (germline): SNHLY, FYNNEI. The CDR3 is 15 residues long. Trimming removed 6 bases at V and 0 bases at J, with 14 bases between. CDR3 DNA sequence: TGTGCCAGCAGCCTCAGGACAGTCCCTAACTATGGCTACACCTTC. Protein sequence: CASSLRTVPNYGYTF. The full variable domain, with the rest looked up from reference TRBV2 and TRBJ1-2, is EPEVTQTPSHQVTQMGQEVILRCVPISNHLYFYWYRQILGQKVEFLVSFYNNEISEKSEIFDDQFSVERPDGSNFTLKIRSTKLEDSAMYFCASSLRTVPNYGYTFGSGTRLTVV.

The rearrangement joins TRBV9 to TRBJ2-2; D is possibly TRBD1 (6 bases). Germline assignment: CDR1 SGDLS and CDR2 YYNGEE. The CDR3 length is 16 residues. V was trimmed by 3 bases and J by 6 bases, leaving 18 bases between them. In DNA form, the CDR3 reads TGTGCCAGCAGCGCACGAGCGGCAGGGGAATCCGGGGAGCTGTTTTTT. It encodes CASSARAAGESGELFF.

This chain joins TRBV6-5 and TRBJ1-2; possibly TRBD1 for D (6 bases). Germline-derived CDR1 and CDR2 are MNHEY and SVGAGI. This CDR3 region has 14 residues. V was cut by 4 bases and J by 4 bases, with 13 bases left in between. The CDR3 DNA reads as TGTGCCAGCAGTTTCCCTGGACAGTCCTATGGCTACACCTTC. Translating gives CASSFPGQSYGYTF.

The rearrangement uses TRBV2 and TRBJ1-2, with D unresolved. CDR1 is SNHLY, CDR2 FYNNEI, per germline. This CDR3 is built from 15 residues. The V and J ends lost 6 bases and 0 bases respectively, with 14 bases between them. The CDR3, as DNA: TGTGCCAGCAGGGAGCCCCAACAAGCTAACTATGGCTACACCTTC. Its protein is CASREPQQANYGYTF.

This chain connects TRBV6-5 to TRBJ1-1; 10 bases fit TRBD1. Looked up from germline, CDR1 is MNHEY and CDR2 is SVGAGI. J gave up 5 bases and V 5 bases, and 8 bases lay outside the gene matches. The CDR3 contains 15 residues. The DNA of the CDR3 is TGTGCCAGCAGTACCAGGGACAGGGGACTTACTGAAGCTTTCTTT. As protein: CASSTRDRGLTEAFF.

The chain couples TRBV3-1 (or the pseudogene TRBV3-2) to TRBJ1-2; 7 bases match TRBD1. CDR3 length: 16 residues. The V segment lost 4 bases and the J segment 6 bases; nucleotides outside the gene matches: 14. CDR1 and CDR2 (germline): LGHDT, YNNKEL (reference sequence). The CDR3 DNA reads TGTGCCAGCAGCCCTTCTTTTACCGACAGGGTAAATGGCTACACCTTC. Amino acid sequence: CASSPSFTDRVNGYTF.

This chain links TRBV19 with TRBJ1-3; D gene ambiguous. Trimming cost V 5 bases and J 0 bases, with 8 bases left between them. This CDR3 has 14 amino acids. The germline CDR1 and CDR2 sequences are LNHDA and SQIVND (reference sequence). CDR3: CASSREYSGNTIYF. CDR3 nucleotide sequence: TGTGCCAGTAGTCGAGAATACTCTGGAAACACCATATATTTT.

This chain joins TRBV11-2 and TRBJ1-2; 8 bases align to TRBD1. The CDR3 is 14 residues long. The V gene's germline CDR1 is SGHAT and CDR2 FQNNGV. The ends lost 5 bases at V and 5 bases at J; junction bases unmatched: 7. The CDR3 DNA is TGTGCCAGCAGCCGAGACAGGGGAGGGTATGGCTACACCTTC. Translating gives CASSRDRGGYGYTF. Full variable domain (outside the CDR3, taken from reference TRBV11-2 and TRBJ1-2): EAGVAQSPRYKIIEKRQSVAFWCNPISGHATLYWYQQILGQGPKLLIQFQNNGVVDDSQLPKDRFSAERLKGVDSTLKIQPAKLEDSAVYLCASSRDRGGYGYTFGSGTRLTVV.

This clone appeared a single time. V and J are TRBV29-1 and TRBJ2-6; tentatively, D is TRBD2 (5 bases). The V gene lost 0 bases and the J gene lost 12 bases, with 21 bases spanning the gap. Germline loops: CDR1 SQVTM, CDR2 ANQGSEA. The CDR3 spans 16 residues. DNA for the CDR3: TGCAGCGTTGAAGAAGCCGGAGAGGGAACCCCGACCGTCCTGACTTTC. It codes for CSVEEAGEGTPTVLTF.

The chain recombines TRBV7-2 with TRBJ2-4; 10 nucleotides align to TRBD2. Germline CDR1 is SGHTA and CDR2 is FQGNSA. The V gene end was trimmed by 4 bases and the J gene end by 6 bases; junction bases not matched to a gene: 9. CDR3 length: 16 amino acids. CDR3 in amino acids: CASSSLGLAGANIQYF. In DNA, the CDR3 is TGTGCCAGCAGCTCCCTGGGGCTAGCGGGGGCAAACATTCAGTACTTC.

The rearrangement links TRBV29-1 to TRBJ1-1; D is possibly TRBD1 (6 bases). Germline CDR1 reads SQVTM; CDR2 reads ANQGSEA. The CDR3 is made up of 13 amino acids. The V gene lost 8 bases and the J gene lost 5 bases, with 18 bases spanning the gap. CDR3 protein: CSISKGGGTEAFF. The CDR3 region has the DNA TGCAGCATCTCGAAAGGGGGGGGAACTGAAGCTTTCTTT.